This T cell receptor (beta chain) was recorded in a study of blood T cell repertoires in COVID-19. Authors' analysis steps: Reference gene primer amplification yielded estimated nucleated cell counts. TCRdb keeps only in-frame clones here, not all; method: immunoSEQ multiplex PCR. V and J calls and clone size are copied from that table; D and trimming were computed from the DNA. The profile covers 250,000 to 300,000 clones, with 70% to 90% appearing a single time and around 10% taken by the ten largest. Germline loops: CDR1 MNHEY, CDR2 SMNVEV (reference sequence). Trimming cost V 3 bases and J 2 bases, with 10 bases left between them. This CDR3 comprises 14 residues.

V usage is TRBV27 and J usage is TRBJ1-2; D perhaps matches TRBD1 (6 bases). The receptor comes from a woman in her seventies with acute or convalescent COVID-19. Sample: peripheral blood. The CDR3 DNA reads TGTGCCAGCAGTTTTAGTCAGGGGAACTATGGCTACACCTTC. This translates into CASSFSQGNYGYTF.